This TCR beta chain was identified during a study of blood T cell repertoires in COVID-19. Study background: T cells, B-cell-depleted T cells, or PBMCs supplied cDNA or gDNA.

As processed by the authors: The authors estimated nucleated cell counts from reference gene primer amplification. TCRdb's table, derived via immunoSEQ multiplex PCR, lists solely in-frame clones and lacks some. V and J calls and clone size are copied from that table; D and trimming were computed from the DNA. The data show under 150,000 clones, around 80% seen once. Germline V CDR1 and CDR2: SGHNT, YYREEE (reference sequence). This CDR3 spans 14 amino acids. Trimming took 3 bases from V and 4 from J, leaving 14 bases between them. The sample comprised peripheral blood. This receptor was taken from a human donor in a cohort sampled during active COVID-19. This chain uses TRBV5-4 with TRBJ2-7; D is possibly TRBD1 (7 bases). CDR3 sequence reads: CASSSQGGLYEQYF. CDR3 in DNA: TGTGCCAGCAGCTCCCAGGGGGGCCTTTACGAGCAGTACTTC. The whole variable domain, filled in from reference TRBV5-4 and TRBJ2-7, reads ETGVTQSPTHLIKTRGQQVTLRCSSQSGHNTVSWYQQALGQGPQFIFQYYREEENGRGNFPPRFSGLQFPNYSSELNVNALELDDSALYLCASSSQGGLYEQYFGPGTRLTVT.